This T cell receptor beta chain originates from a study of T cell clusters in autoimmune cytopenias. Notes on the study in general: Comparing secondary cytopenia with chronic lymphocytic leukemia showed no cluster-lack signature, apparently masked by lymphoma repertoire. TRB repertoire shifts in secondary cytopenia and chronic lymphocytic leukemia mostly reflected lymphoma, not autoimmunity. Active autoimmune hepatitis patients had approximately 3-fold fewer exclusive TRB clusters than healthy donors.

This clonotype is deemed medium-sized by its frequency. The antigen is undetermined. CDR1 is LNHNV and CDR2 is YYDKDF in the germline V gene (reference sequence). This CDR3 contains 16 residues. One tube held mixed TRB-A and TRB-B primer pools for touch-down PCR. TCRdb reprocessed the multiplex PCR reads and keeps a single row for each CDR3 protein, giving no DNA. Its listing shows about 3,300 distinct CDR3 sequences. TRB amplification used approximately 250 ng of peripheral blood genomic DNA. Sequenced sample: peripheral blood. This clonotype originated in a human donor with an autoimmune cytopenia or autoimmune hepatitis (not recorded which). V and J are TRBV15 and TRBJ2-6; the D gene TCRdb calls, TRBD1, cannot be checked with no DNA. The CDR3 sequence is CATSGGWVSGANVLTF.